This entry lists 2 T cell receptor beta chains sequenced from one sample in a study of T cells in Graves' hyperthyroidism and ophthalmopathy. Regions amplified from RNA transcripts were the TCR beta CDR3 regions. The HTBI primer set was used in a first-round RT-PCR of the TCR CDR3. Each CDR3 protein is one row after TCRdb ran MiXCR on the multiplex PCR reads. The repertoire holds approximately 600,000 distinct CDR3 sequences, with about 16% as singletons. The sample taken for sequencing was blood. These receptors originate from a woman in her twenties or thirties with Graves' hyperthyroidism.

This clonotype was seen ten or more times. V is TRBV28 and J is TRBJ2-1; 8 nucleotides match TRBD2. V was pared by 6 bases and J by 1 base, with 8 bases of the junction left unmatched. The CDR3 has 16 residues. The V gene's germline CDR1 is MDHEN and CDR2 SYDVKM. The CDR3 loop is CASRSVTSGSYNEQFF. The CDR3 DNA reads as TGTGCCAGCAGGTCCGTAACTAGCGGTTCCTACAATGAGCAGTTCTTC.

This clonotype was seen at least ten times. The chain has TRBV20-1 and TRBJ2-7; D perhaps matches TRBD1 (6 bases). This CDR3 is built from 14 residues. Germline V lookup: CDR1 DFQATT, CDR2 SNEGSKA (reference sequence). V lost 1 base to trimming and J lost 0 bases, with 10 bases between them. The CDR3 bases are TGCAGTGCTAGAGGACAGGTATACTCCTACGAGCAGTACTTC. It specifies CSARGQVYSYEQYF.